Listed below are T cell receptor beta chains from one sample, sequenced in a study of blood T cell repertoires in COVID-19. Assay: immunoSEQ multiplex PCR; the TCRdb copy retains only in-frame clones and omits some. In the table there are roughly 500,000 clones, 75% to 90% of which are singletons. The specimen was peripheral blood. Receptors were obtained from a man between 18 and 35 years old with COVID-19, enrolled during active disease. The CDR3 runs from the conserved cysteine through the conserved F or W. D genes are given only for firm matches. Only part of the rows carry a size: once, few, many, or a class if the clone is expanded.

J | D | V | size | CDR3 | DNA
TRBJ2-5 | TRBD1 | TRBV29-1 | - | CSLGTGLGQETQYF | TGCAGCTTGGGGACAGGGCTGGGCCAAGAGACCCAGTACTTC
TRBJ2-2 | - | TRBV5-5 | - | CASSFYKGLTGELFF | TGTGCCAGCAGCTTTTATAAGGGGCTTACCGGGGAGCTGTTTTTT
TRBJ1-6 | TRBD1 | TRBV14 | - | CASSRDRGSPLHF | TGTGCCAGCAGCCGGGACAGGGGTTCACCCCTCCACTTT
TRBJ1-1 | - | TRBV5-8 | - | CASSLGAANTEAFF | TGTGCCAGCAGCTTGGGAGCGGCGAACACTGAAGCTTTCTTT
TRBJ2-7 | TRBD1 | TRBV5-6 | - | CASSFGQGASEQYF | TGTGCCAGCAGCTTCGGACAGGGGGCTTCCGAGCAGTACTTC
TRBJ1-1 | TRBD1 | TRBV18 | - | CASSPPRQGRWNTEAFF | TGTGCCAGCTCACCACCTCGACAGGGGAGGTGGAACACTGAAGCTTTCTTT
TRBJ2-1 | - | TRBV7-9 | - | CASSLGEREQFF | TGTGCCAGCAGCTTAGGCGAACGAGAGCAGTTCTTC
TRBJ2-1 | TRBD2 | TRBV3-1/TRBV3-2 | - | CASSQEGGGGGYNEQFF | TGTGCCAGCAGCCAAGAAGGAGGCGGGGGGGGCTACAATGAGCAGTTCTTC
TRBJ2-3 | - | TRBV11-3 | - | CASSSPTRTDTQYF | TGTGCCAGCAGCTCGCCGACTAGAACAGATACGCAGTATTTT
TRBJ1-2 | - | TRBV20-1 | - | CSASKTLEDGYTF | TGCAGTGCTAGTAAGACTCTTGAGGATGGCTACACCTTC
TRBJ1-2 | - | TRBV15 | - | CATSRDRGSNYGYTF | TGTGCCACCAGCAGAGATAGGGGTTCCAACTATGGCTACACCTTC
TRBJ1-5 | - | TRBV28 | once | CASSPGQYHQPQHF | TGTGCCAGCAGTCCCGGACAGTATCATCAGCCCCAGCATTTT
TRBJ2-1 | TRBD2 | TRBV19 | - | CASSIVSGGAYTYNEQFF | TGTGCCAGTAGTATTGTTAGCGGGGGGGCGTATACATACAATGAGCAGTTCTTC
TRBJ2-7 | TRBD2 | TRBV9 | - | CASSVGTSSDEQYF | TGTGCCAGCAGCGTAGGGACTAGTTCGGACGAGCAGTACTTC
TRBJ2-2 | - | TRBV27 | - | CASSLSSGTGELFF | TGTGCCAGCAGTTTATCTAGCGGCACCGGGGAGCTGTTTTTT
TRBJ2-7 | TRBD1 | TRBV6-5 | once | CATVTGGHSYEQYF | TGTGCCACCGTCACAGGGGGCCACTCCTACGAGCAGTACTTC
TRBJ1-4 | TRBD1 | TRBV7-9 | - | CASSQQGVGEKLFF | TGTGCCAGCAGCCAACAGGGGGTTGGTGAAAAACTGTTTTTT
TRBJ1-6 | - | TRBV5-8 | - | CASSLSSGQINSPLHF | TGTGCCAGCAGTCTCTCTTCAGGACAAATTAATTCACCCCTCCACTTT
TRBJ2-1 | - | TRBV5-6 | - | CASSLARVEQFF | TGTGCCAGCAGCTTGGCCAGGGTTGAGCAGTTCTTC
TRBJ2-2 | - | TRBV3-1/TRBV3-2 | - | CASTEPNTGELFF | TGTGCAAGCACGGAGCCGAACACCGGGGAGCTGTTTTTT
TRBJ2-3 | TRBD1 | TRBV7-9 | - | CASSYGDRREDTQYF | TGTGCCAGCAGCTATGGGGACAGGCGAGAAGATACGCAGTATTTT
TRBJ2-1 | - | TRBV10-1 | few | CASSDGLSNEQFF | TGCGCCAGCAGTGACGGACTATCGAATGAGCAGTTCTTC
TRBJ1-1 | - | TRBV19 | - | CASSPRVMVNTEAFF | TGTGCCAGTAGTCCCAGGGTAATGGTGAACACTGAAGCTTTCTTT
TRBJ2-2 | - | TRBV11-2 | - | CASSPLASNTGELFF | TGTGCCAGCAGCCCCCTTGCGAGTAACACCGGGGAGCTGTTTTTT
TRBJ1-1 | - | TRBV5-1 | - | CASSLTGTEAFF | TGCGCCAGCAGCTTGACGGGTACTGAAGCTTTCTTT
TRBJ2-1 | TRBD2 | TRBV11-2 | - | CASSPRVAGSSNEQFF | TGTGCCAGCAGCCCCCGGGTAGCGGGATCGTCGAATGAGCAGTTCTTC
TRBJ1-5 | - | TRBV19 | few | CASREGNQPQHF | TGTGCCAGTAGAGAGGGTAACCAGCCCCAGCATTTT
TRBJ1-4 | TRBD1 | TRBV7-9 | - | CASRTGTADEKLFF | TGTGCCAGCAGAACCGGGACAGCCGATGAAAAACTGTTTTTT
TRBJ2-1 | - | TRBV30 | - | CAWSLGRNEQFF | TGTGCCTGGAGCCTTGGTAGAAATGAGCAGTTCTTC
TRBJ1-1 | - | TRBV6-5 | - | CASSYSRHPNTEAFF | TGTGCCAGCAGTTACTCGAGGCACCCGAACACTGAAGCTTTCTTT
TRBJ1-1 | TRBD1 | TRBV27 | few | CASSPSGTGGPEAFF | TGTGCCAGCAGTCCCTCCGGGACAGGGGGCCCAGAAGCTTTCTTT
TRBJ2-5 | TRBD2 | TRBV7-8 | - | CASSLLALGQETQYF | TGTGCCAGCAGTTTACTAGCGCTGGGCCAAGAGACCCAGTACTTC
TRBJ1-2 | TRBD1 | TRBV5-4 | - | CASSQGQDPGYTF | TGTGCCAGCAGTCAAGGACAGGATCCGGGCTACACCTTC
TRBJ2-2 | TRBD1 | TRBV25-1 | few | CATGGPGQGIGELFF | TGTGCCACCGGAGGCCCGGGACAGGGGATCGGGGAGCTGTTTTTT
TRBJ2-3 | TRBD2 | TRBV7-8 | once | CASSFPRTSGPATQYF | TGTGCCAGCAGCTTCCCCCGGACTAGCGGGCCAGCTACGCAGTATTTT
TRBJ2-2 | TRBD1 | TRBV6-5 | - | CASSYSRDSTGELFF | TGTGCCAGCAGTTACTCCCGGGACAGCACCGGGGAGCTGTTTTTT
TRBJ2-3 | TRBD1 | TRBV13 | - | CASGPVRDSGTDTQYF | TGTGCCAGCGGACCCGTCCGGGACAGCGGAACAGATACGCAGTATTTT
TRBJ2-5 | - | TRBV11-2 | - | CASSRDERETQYF | TGTGCCAGCAGCCGGGATGAAAGGGAGACCCAGTACTTC
TRBJ1-1 | - | TRBV5-1 | - | CASSLVTGNTEAFF | TGCGCCAGCAGCTTGGTGACGGGTAACACTGAAGCTTTCTTT
TRBJ2-7 | TRBD2 | TRBV7-9 | - | CASSLTIVGTSGGSYEQYF | TGTGCCAGCAGCTTAACTATTGTAGGGACTAGCGGGGGCTCCTACGAGCAGTACTTC
TRBJ1-4 | - | TRBV19 | once | CASSPRLGNEKLFF | TGTGCCAGTAGCCCGAGGTTGGGTAATGAAAAACTGTTTTTT
TRBJ2-5 | TRBD1 | TRBV5-5 | - | CASSFRTGGEETQYF | TGTGCCAGCAGCTTTAGGACAGGGGGCGAAGAGACCCAGTACTTC
TRBJ2-2 | - | TRBV9 | - | CASSVTGVNTGELFF | TGTGCCAGCAGCGTAACAGGAGTGAACACCGGGGAGCTGTTTTTT
TRBJ1-2 | - | TRBV18 | - | CASSPRQVYGYTF | TGTGCCAGCTCACCACGACAGGTCTATGGCTACACCTTC
TRBJ2-3 | - | TRBV9 | - | CASSLRGHVTDTQYF | TGTGCCAGCAGCCTAAGAGGACATGTCACAGATACGCAGTATTTT
TRBJ2-3 | TRBD2 | TRBV3-1/TRBV3-2 | once | CASSQSGRATDTQYF | TGTGCCAGCAGCCAAAGCGGGAGGGCCACAGATACGCAGTATTTT
TRBJ1-6 | - | TRBV7-8 | - | CASSSDGRRSPLHF | TGTGCCAGCAGCTCGGACGGGAGAAGATCACCCCTCCACTTT
TRBJ2-1 | - | TRBV7-8 | - | CASRRTAYNEQFF | TGTGCCAGCAGGAGGACAGCTTACAATGAGCAGTTCTTC
TRBJ1-1 | - | TRBV6-6 | - | CASSYDGDQAFF | TGTGCCAGCAGTTACGACGGAGATCAAGCTTTCTTT
TRBJ2-3 | TRBD1 | TRBV5-6 | - | CASRDGQGSDTQYF | TGTGCCAGCAGAGATGGACAGGGATCAGATACGCAGTATTTT
TRBJ2-5 | - | TRBV12-5 | once | CASGLPGQETQYF | TGTGCTAGTGGTTTGCCAGGCCAAGAGACCCAGTACTTC
TRBJ2-3 | TRBD2 | TRBV6-2/TRBV6-3 | - | CASSLGSGGDTQYF | TGTGCCAGCAGTTTAGGCTCGGGGGGGGATACGCAGTATTTT
TRBJ2-7 | TRBD2 | TRBV14 | once | CASSQEGLAGSEQYF | TGTGCCAGCAGCCAAGAAGGACTAGCGGGGAGCGAGCAGTACTTC
TRBJ1-1 | - | TRBV5-1 | - | CASSLDSRNTEAFF | TGCGCCAGCAGCTTGGACTCGAGGAACACTGAAGCTTTCTTT
TRBJ1-1 | - | TRBV3-1/TRBV3-2 | - | CASSLRGNTEAFF | TGTGCCAGCAGCCTACGGGGGAACACTGAAGCTTTCTTT
TRBJ2-1 | TRBD2 | TRBV11-2 | - | CASSPTSGRRFF | TGTGCCAGCAGCCCGACTAGCGGGAGGCGGTTCTTC
TRBJ2-3 | - | TRBV4-2 | - | CASSQLSASSTDTQYF | TGTGCCAGCAGCCAACTTAGCGCCTCCAGCACAGATACGCAGTATTTT
TRBJ2-7 | TRBD2 | TRBV29-1 | - | CSARVGTSGAYEQYF | TGCAGCGCCCGAGTTGGGACTAGCGGGGCTTACGAGCAGTACTTC
TRBJ2-3 | TRBD1 | TRBV27 | - | CASSSAGTGTDTQYF | TGTGCCAGCAGTTCTGCTGGGACAGGGACGGATACGCAGTATTTT